A selection of T cell receptor beta chains follows, all from one sample in a study of blood T cell repertoires in COVID-19. Sequencing used immunoSEQ multiplex PCR; TCRdb keeps in-frame clones, though not all of them. This sample has about 140,000 clones; about 70% occur once, and the top ten carry around 13%. The sequenced material came from peripheral blood. Source of these receptors: a man older than 75 with acute or convalescent COVID-19. Both conserved end residues are part of each CDR3. D genes are given only for firm matches. The size entry is marked missing in some rows and otherwise reads once, few, many or a size class.

NA	TRBJ2-1	TRBV2	TRBD2	TGTGCCAGCAGCGCTAGCGGGGGCGCCTACAATGAGCAGTTCTTC	CASSASGGAYNEQFF
NA	TRBJ2-1	TRBV5-8	NA	TGTGCCAGCAGCTTGCCGGAGGTTTTGGACTACAATGAGCAGTTCTTC	CASSLPEVLDYNEQFF
few	TRBJ2-7	TRBV20-1	NA	TGCAGTGCTAGTCAGGGAGGCGAGCAGTACTTC	CSASQGGEQYF
NA	TRBJ1-1	TRBV28	NA	TGTGCCAGCAGTTTAGTCCAGGGTGGAGCTGAAGCTTTCTTT	CASSLVQGGAEAFF
NA	TRBJ1-1	TRBV28	NA	TGTGCCAGCACTAAAATAGAGATGAACACTGAAGCTTTCTTT	CASTKIEMNTEAFF
NA	TRBJ1-6	TRBV7-9	NA	TGTGCCAGCAGCTTAAGCGAGTCACCCCTCCACTTT	CASSLSESPLHF
NA	TRBJ1-2	TRBV19	NA	TGTGCCAGTAGTATGCGTGGGAGTGGCTACACCTTC	CASSMRGSGYTF
NA	TRBJ2-5	TRBV5-1	NA	TGCGCCAGCAGCTTCCGTCCGGGGGTTGAGACCCAGTACTTC	CASSFRPGVETQYF
NA	TRBJ2-3	TRBV5-1	NA	TGCGCCAGCAGCTCTCCATCGGGCACAGATACGCAGTATTTT	CASSSPSGTDTQYF
NA	TRBJ2-1	TRBV6-5	TRBD2	TGTGCCAGCAGTTACGCGAGAACCAGGGGCGGGGGGGGGCAGTTCTTC	CASSYARTRGGGGQFF
NA	TRBJ2-3	TRBV5-1	TRBD2	TGCGCCAGCAGCTTAGGACTAGCTCAGGATACGCAGTATTTT	CASSLGLAQDTQYF
NA	TRBJ1-5	TRBV29-1	NA	TGCAGCGTTGAAGAGGCAGGCAATCAGCCCCAGCATTTT	CSVEEAGNQPQHF
NA	TRBJ2-1	TRBV29-1	TRBD2	TGCAGCGCCCGGACTAGCGGGAGCAATGAGCAGTTCTTC	CSARTSGSNEQFF
NA	TRBJ2-1	TRBV15	TRBD2	TGTGCCACCAGCCCCGGGGGGGGTTCCTTAGGGGAGCAGTTCTTC	CATSPGGGSLGEQFF
NA	TRBJ1-4	TRBV19	NA	TGTGCCAGTACACGGGGCCAGGGGCGCGAAAAACTGTTTTTT	CASTRGQGREKLFF
NA	TRBJ1-2	TRBV2	TRBD1	TGTGCCAGCAGCGAGACAGCAGGGGGCCACAACTATGGCTACACCTTC	CASSETAGGHNYGYTF
NA	TRBJ2-7	TRBV5-1	TRBD1	TGCGCCAGCAGCTACACAGGGGGCAGCTACGAGCAGTACTTC	CASSYTGGSYEQYF
NA	TRBJ1-1	TRBV3-1/TRBV3-2	TRBD1	TGTGCCAGCAGCCAAGTTGGGACAGGGGGCACTGAAGCTTTCTTT	CASSQVGTGGTEAFF
NA	TRBJ1-2	TRBV27	NA	TGTGCCAGCAGGAGCGGGGCGTATGGCTACACCTTC	CASRSGAYGYTF
NA	TRBJ1-4	TRBV19	NA	TGTGCCAGTACCACAGGAACTAATGAAAAACTGTTTTTT	CASTTGTNEKLFF
NA	TRBJ1-1	TRBV3-1/TRBV3-2	NA	TGTGCCAGCAGCCAGCTCAGCCAGGCGCTCACTGAAGCTTTCTTT	CASSQLSQALTEAFF
NA	TRBJ1-4	TRBV3-1/TRBV3-2	NA	TGTGCCAGCAGCCCGCGGGCCGGGGGAACTAATGAAAAACTGTTTTTT	CASSPRAGGTNEKLFF
NA	TRBJ1-6	TRBV18	NA	TGTGCCAGCTCAGAGAATAATTCACCCCTCCACTTT	CASSENNSPLHF
NA	TRBJ2-7	TRBV18	TRBD1	TGTGCCAGCTCACTTACAGGGGTCTCGCGCTCCTACGAGCAGTACTTC	CASSLTGVSRSYEQYF
few	TRBJ2-5	TRBV27	TRBD2	TGTGCCAGCAGTTTAGCTTGGCTAGCGGGGGGCCGCCAAGAGACCCAGTACTTC	CASSLAWLAGGRQETQYF
NA	TRBJ2-1	TRBV7-2	TRBD1	TGTGCCAGCAACTTTGACAGGGAAAATGAGCAGTTCTTC	CASNFDRENEQFF
NA	TRBJ1-1	TRBV6-5	NA	TGTGCCAGCAACGGTATCCGCCTCCTAGCTTTCTTT	CASNGIRLLAFF
few	TRBJ2-2	TRBV7-3	NA	TGTGCCAGCAGGGAGTTTGGGAACACCGGGGAGCTGTTTTTT	CASREFGNTGELFF
NA	TRBJ2-1	TRBV7-2	TRBD1	TGTGCCAGCAGCTCCCCGGGACAGCTCTACAATGAGCAGTTCTTC	CASSSPGQLYNEQFF
NA	TRBJ2-3	TRBV28	NA	TGTGCCAGCAGTTTAGGGAGAAACACAGATACGCAGTATTTT	CASSLGRNTDTQYF
NA	TRBJ2-2	TRBV7-9	TRBD1	TGTGCCAGCAGCTCCGGGACAGGGAAGGGCACCGGGGAGCTGTTTTTT	CASSSGTGKGTGELFF
NA	TRBJ1-2	TRBV6-5	TRBD1	TGTGCCAGCACCACGGACAGGGGTAACTATGGCTACACCTTC	CASTTDRGNYGYTF
NA	TRBJ2-5	TRBV2	TRBD2	TGTGCCAGCAGTGTGCTAGCGGGGGAAGAGACCCAGTACTTC	CASSVLAGEETQYF
NA	TRBJ2-2	TRBV10-3	NA	TGTGCCATCAGGCGGTACATGCCCTCGAACACCGGGGAGCTGTTTTTT	CAIRRYMPSNTGELFF
NA	TRBJ2-1	TRBV9	NA	TGTGCCAGCAGCCCCGGGTCCCCATGGGATGAGCAGTTCTTC	CASSPGSPWDEQFF
NA	TRBJ2-2	TRBV4-3	TRBD2	TGCGCCAGCAGCCCGGGACTAGCGGGGGGGCTGGGTACCGGGGAGCTGTTTTTT	CASSPGLAGGLGTGELFF
few	TRBJ2-5	TRBV29-1	NA	TGCAGCGTTGAAGAAACAGAAGAGACCCAGTACTTC	CSVEETEETQYF
NA	TRBJ2-1	TRBV2	TRBD2	TGTGCCAGCAGTGGGGGACTAGTCAAGCGGAATGAGCAGTTCTTC	CASSGGLVKRNEQFF
NA	TRBJ1-1	TRBV4-1	NA	TGCGCCAGCAGCCAAGAACAGGGTATTACTGAAGCTTTCTTT	CASSQEQGITEAFF
few	TRBJ2-5	TRBV9	NA	TGTGCCAGCAGCAGGGGGGAGACCCAGTACTTC	CASSRGETQYF
few	TRBJ2-3	TRBV11-3	TRBD2	TGTGCCAGCAGCCTCGGACTAGCCCCAGATACGCAGTATTTT	CASSLGLAPDTQYF